The 2 T cell receptor gamma chains listed next were all sequenced from one sample in a study of γδ T cells in repeated Plasmodium falciparum infection. Gammadelta T cells were flow-sorted from PBMC into Vgamma9/Vdelta2+ and Vdelta2-negative populations for bulk analysis. TCRdb redid the clone calls on the multiplex PCR reads with CATT. There are 25,000 to 35,000 gamma-chain clones in the sample; under 1.5% occur only once, and just under 20% lies in the top ten. The sequencing input was gamma-delta T cells from blood. The receptors derive from a pool of human donors (malaria-infected and uninfected, not separated).

This clone counts as medium-sized (0.01 to 0.1%). This rearrangement joins TRGV8 to TRGJ1 or TRGJ2. Germline V gives CDR1 VENAVY, CDR2 YDSYNSRV. There are 13 residues in the CDR3. V lost 3 bases and J lost 3; bases outside the gene matches: 5. Written as DNA, the CDR3 is TGTGCCACCTGGGATCCTCCTTATTATAAGAAACTCTTT. This sequence encodes CATWDPPYYKKLF.

To note about this clone: The TCRdb record carries a much larger clone's protein, which differs from this DNA's translation at residue 15; a read error is the likely cause, and the protein listed here is the DNA translation. The chain carries TRGV9 and TRGJP. The J gene is not listed in TCRdb, so it was assigned here from a DNA match to germline. The CDR3 contains 18 residues. Germline CDR1 is GITISATS and CDR2 is ISYDGTV (reference sequence). The DNA of the CDR3 is TGTGCCTTGTGGGACCTGCAAGAGGTAGTGTTGGGCAAAAAAAGCAAGGTATTT. It encodes CALWDLQEVVLGKKSKVF.